This TCR beta chain was retrieved from a study of blood T cell repertoires in COVID-19. Whole-study context: The United States, Italy and Spain were the sources of the acute and convalescent COVID-19 samples. T cells, B-cell-depleted T cells, or PBMCs provided the cDNA or gDNA that served as material.

The CDR3 covers 15 residues. CDR1 and CDR2 (germline): LNHNV, YYDKDF (reference sequence). V was pared by 1 base and J by 1 base, with 4 bases of the junction left unmatched. As handled by the study authors: Researchers report that nucleated cell counts were estimated from reference gene primer amplification. TCRdb's copy holds only in-frame clones and misses some; the assay was immunoSEQ multiplex PCR. V, J and clone size are those of that table, while D and trimming were read from the DNA. The repertoire holds about 350,000 clones, with about nine tenths as singletons. Seattle enrolled patients during active infection and tracked them longitudinally.

This clonotype was obtained from a woman aged 45-65 years with COVID-19, enrolled during active disease. The sequenced sample consisted of peripheral blood. V gene TRBV15 combines with J gene TRBJ2-7; 7 nucleotides line up with TRBD2. For the CDR3, the DNA is TGTGCCACCAGCAGAGGACTAGCTAGATCCTACGAGCAGTACTTC. This gives the protein CATSRGLARSYEQYF.